Below are 27 T cell receptor beta chains sequenced from a single sample in a study of cytomegalovirus exposure and HLA in healthy donors. In the PCR, 60 Vbeta and 13 Jbeta primers were used. Generated by immunoSEQ multiplex PCR, the TCRdb table keeps only in-frame clones and is missing some. The sample has about 43,000 clones, 63% seen once. Sequenced input: PBMCs. All receptors come from a man between 60 and 75 years old in good health and CMV-seropositive.

The CDR3 sequence: CASPGGYEQYF. CDR3 DNA sequence: TGTGCCAGCCCGGGGGGTTACGAGCAGTACTTC. The V and J genes are TRBV6-1 and TRBJ2-7, with 7 bases fitting TRBD2. In germline, CDR1 is MNHNS, CDR2 SASEGT. V lost 8 bases to trimming and J lost 4 bases; unmatched junction nucleotides: 2. The CDR3 is made up of 11 amino acids.

The chain has TRBV5-6 and TRBJ2-7; 7 nucleotides line up with TRBD2. V was clipped by 1 base and J by 5 bases; unmatched bases: 9. The CDR3 has 15 amino acids. Germline V lookup: CDR1 SGHDT, CDR2 YYEEEE. The CDR3: CASSLWWAGEHEQYF. For the CDR3, the DNA is TGTGCCAGCAGCTTGTGGTGGGCGGGAGAACACGAGCAGTACTTC.

This clone appeared a single time. J is TRBJ2-4 and V is TRBV14; D possibly corresponds to TRBD2 (5 bases). CDR1 SGHDN and CDR2 FVKESK come from the germline V gene. The CDR3 is 15 residues long. Trimming shortened V by 2 bases and J by 6 bases, and 14 bases separated the two germline ends. For the CDR3, the DNA is TGTGCCAGCAGCCAATCCTATTGGACTCCAAACATTCAGTACTTC. It translates to CASSQSYWTPNIQYF.

The CDR3 reads CASSLTGSGSPLHF. The CDR3 nucleotides are TGTGCCAGCAGTCTGACAGGGTCCGGCTCACCCCTCCACTTT. V and J are TRBV6-1 and TRBJ1-6; TRBD1 agrees at 7 bases. This CDR3 spans 14 amino acids. With 5 bases clipped from V and 10 bases from J, the junction kept 8 bases outside the gene matches. In germline, CDR1 is MNHNS, CDR2 SASEGT.

In its sample, this clone was seen a few times. The V and J genes are TRBV28 and TRBJ1-5, with unresolved D. Per the germline V gene, CDR1 is MDHEN and CDR2 is SYDVKM. The CDR3 is 14 residues long. The ends were cut back, 4 bases at V and 6 bases at J, with 13 bases in the middle. CDR3 sequence reads: CASSSPRRSQPQHF. The DNA for the CDR3 is TGTGCCAGCAGTTCCCCCCGGAGAAGTCAGCCCCAGCATTTT.

This clone has just a few counts. CDR3 loop: CASSLFGRTGSDYEQYF. CDR3 bases: TGCGCCAGCAGCTTGTTTGGTCGGACAGGGTCCGACTACGAGCAGTACTTC. The chain recombines TRBV5-1 with TRBJ2-7; 8 bases map to TRBD1. Germline CDR1 is SGHRS and CDR2 is YFSETQ. The CDR3 runs to 17 residues. The V gene end was trimmed by 1 base and the J gene end by 3 bases; junction bases not matched to a gene: 12.

The chain has TRBV6-6 and TRBJ1-1; D gene ambiguous. V was cut by 6 bases and J by 4 bases, with 12 bases left in between. The CDR3 covers 13 residues. CDR1 and CDR2 from the germline V gene are MNHNY and SVGAGI (reference sequence). CDR3 bases: TGTGCCAGCAGCCCTGAGGGTGTCACTGAAGCTTTCTTT. Translating gives CASSPEGVTEAFF.

The chain links TRBV9 to TRBJ2-3, with D perhaps TRBD2 (6 bases). Trimming took 3 bases from V and 3 from J, leaving 11 bases between them. Germline V gene data show CDR1 as SGDLS and CDR2 as YYNGEE. CDR3 length: 14 amino acids. As DNA, the CDR3 is TGTGCCAGCAGCGCTCATCTAGCGACAGATACGCAGTATTTT. Translated, it gives CASSAHLATDTQYF.

This sequence joins TRBV4-2 and TRBJ2-5; the D is unclear. CDR3 size: 13 residues. The germline gives CDR1 LGHNA, CDR2 YNFKEQ. V was shortened by 3 bases and J by 1 base, with 6 bases between the two germline ends. The DNA of the CDR3 is TGTGCCAGCAGCCAGGAGAGCCAAGAGACCCAGTACTTC. Protein product: CASSQESQETQYF.

V gene TRBV20-1 combines with J gene TRBJ1-1, with 7 positions matching TRBD1. V lost 5 bases and J lost 7; bases outside the gene matches: 4. This CDR3 comprises 11 residues. Germline V CDR1 and CDR2: DFQATT, SNEGSKA (reference sequence). The CDR3 spells CSADRVGEAFF. DNA of the CDR3: TGCAGTGCTGACAGGGTAGGTGAAGCTTTCTTT.

As to this clone: Without the conserved terminal phenylalanine or tryptophan, this CDR3 likely stems from a read error. The limits of the CDR3 on the DNA are not certain, so only TCRdb's listed CDR3 is given. The J gene is TRBJ2-7, the V gene TRBV5-5; the table's D call TRBD1 went unverified against the DNA. From its first to its last residue, the CDR3 has 11 amino acids. The germline CDR1 and CDR2 sequences are SGHKS and YYEKEE (reference sequence). CDR3: CASSSSGGAFS.

This clone was detected only a few times. V is TRBV10-1 and J is TRBJ2-7; the match to TRBD2 covers 7 bases. The CDR3 extends over 13 amino acids. Germline assignment: CDR1 WNHNN and CDR2 SYGVQD (reference sequence). The ends lost 4 bases at V and 6 bases at J; junction bases unmatched: 6. CDR3 amino acids: CASSGTGGGEQYF. The CDR3, as DNA: TGCGCCAGCAGTGGTACGGGAGGCGGCGAGCAGTACTTC.

This clone was seen a handful of times. This chain joins TRBV27 and TRBJ1-5; maybe TRBD1 (5 bases). The germline V gene has CDR1 MNHEY and CDR2 SMNVEV (reference sequence). Trimming shortened V by 9 bases and J by 0 bases, and 12 bases separated the two germline ends. CDR3 size: 14 residues. As DNA, the CDR3 is TGTGCCAGTGGTTTGGGGCATAGCAATCAGCCCCAGCATTTT. Translating it yields CASGLGHSNQPQHF.

This chain links TRBV18 with TRBJ2-7; 10 bases match TRBD1. With 4 bases clipped from V and 6 bases from J, the junction kept 9 bases outside the gene matches. This CDR3 comprises 15 residues. Germline CDR1 is KGHSH and CDR2 is LQKENI. The DNA of the CDR3 is TGTGCCAGCTCACTAACCGGGACAGGGGATACCGAGCAGTACTTC. Amino acid sequence: CASSLTGTGDTEQYF.

This clone was recorded a few times. This chain uses TRBV21-1 with TRBJ1-2. TRBV21-1 is a known pseudogene. There are 10 residues in the CDR3. The CDR3 sequence is CASSSGGYTF. The CDR3 nucleotides are TGTGCCAGCTCGTCCGGTGGCTACACCTTC.

V and J are TRBV7-9 and TRBJ2-3; D is perhaps TRBD2 (5 bases). V was pared by 4 bases and J by 7 bases, with 12 bases between. The CDR3 extends over 13 amino acids. Germline loops: CDR1 SEHNR, CDR2 FQNEAQ (reference sequence). The CDR3 coding sequence is TGTGCCAGCAGCTATCCTTCGGGGTATACGCAGTATTTT. This gives the protein CASSYPSGYTQYF.

The V and J genes are TRBV28 and TRBJ2-3, with D unclear. Trimming took off 6 bases at V and 5 bases at J, with 9 bases between the two ends. CDR3 length: 12 residues. Germline lookup yields CDR1 MDHEN and CDR2 SYDVKM. This CDR3 is CASRFPGDTQYF. DNA of the CDR3: TGTGCCAGCAGGTTCCCGGGAGATACGCAGTATTTT.

By proportion, this clone is medium-sized (0.01 to 0.1%). The rearrangement joins TRBV6-1 to TRBJ1-2; D remains ambiguous. The CDR3 has 15 residues. Trimming removed 1 base from V and 2 bases from J, with 11 bases in between. The germline V gene encodes CDR1 MNHNS and CDR2 SASEGT. The CDR3 here is CASSEGTVMNYGYTF. The CDR3 nucleotides read TGTGCCAGCAGTGAAGGCACGGTGATGAACTATGGCTACACCTTC.

The rearrangement links TRBV28 to TRBJ1-1; D not resolved. V dropped 7 bases and J dropped 0 bases, with 9 bases sitting between them. CDR3 size: 13 residues. Germline V gene sequence: CDR1 MDHEN, CDR2 SYDVKM. CDR3 sequence: CASTRPMNTEAFF. Here the CDR3 DNA reads TGTGCCAGCACCAGGCCCATGAACACTGAAGCTTTCTTT.

This clone was observed once. The chain is built from TRBV27 and TRBJ1-2; D perhaps matches TRBD1 (6 bases). Trimming pared 4 bases from V and 9 bases from J, leaving 21 bases between. Germline assignment: CDR1 MNHEY and CDR2 SMNVEV (reference sequence). The CDR3 covers 15 residues. CDR3 sequence: CASSSWDNLGLRYTF. The CDR3 nucleotides are TGTGCCAGCAGTTCTTGGGACAACCTGGGTCTTCGCTACACCTTC.

This clone was recorded a few times. The rearrangement uses TRBV15 and TRBJ2-2; TRBD2 is a possible D gene (6 bases). The CDR3 is 15 amino acids. Germline V gene lookup returns CDR1 LNHNV and CDR2 YYDKDF (reference sequence). V was cut by 5 bases and J by 1 base, with 11 bases left in between. The chain's CDR3 is CATSPEGGNTGELFF. The CDR3 nucleotides read TGTGCCACCAGCCCGGAGGGAGGGAACACCGGGGAGCTGTTTTTT.

This sequence joins TRBV4-1 and TRBJ1-1; 7 nucleotides agree with TRBD1. The CDR3 has 19 amino acids. CDR1 is MGHRA, CDR2 YSYEKL, per germline. Losses at the gene ends were 0 bases for V and 0 bases for J; bases not matched to a gene: 13. The CDR3: CASSQERLRDSPMNTEAFF. CDR3 sequence (DNA): TGCGCCAGCAGCCAAGAGCGCCTCCGGGACAGCCCGATGAACACTGAAGCTTTCTTT.

This chain joins TRBV11-2 and TRBJ2-7; D is unresolved. The germline V gene has CDR1 SGHAT and CDR2 FQNNGV. Deletions cut 0 bases from V and 3 bases from J, with 9 bases between. The CDR3 has 14 residues. CDR3 in DNA: TGTGCCAGCAGCTTAGATATGTGGAGCTACGAGCAGTACTTC. Translation gives CASSLDMWSYEQYF.

This chain uses TRBV30 with TRBJ1-5; 7 nucleotides line up with TRBD1. Germline trimming cut 1 base from V and 1 base from J; bases unmatched to any gene: 7. Per the germline V gene, CDR1 is GTSNPN and CDR2 is SVGIG (reference sequence). This CDR3 comprises 16 residues. The CDR3 DNA reads TGTGCCTGGAGTGCAAAATTGGGACAGAGCAATCAGCCCCAGCATTTT. Amino acids: CAWSAKLGQSNQPQHF.

This chain joins TRBV28 and TRBJ2-7; D call uncertain. This CDR3 is built from 14 residues. V was shortened by 4 bases and J by 6 bases, with 16 bases between the two germline ends. Looked up from germline, CDR1 is MDHEN and CDR2 is SYDVKM. The CDR3 DNA reads as TGTGCCAGCAGTTCAATCCGTCTCATGAGCGAGCAGTACTTC. Amino acids: CASSSIRLMSEQYF.

The V gene is TRBV6-1, the J gene TRBJ1-6; D is unclear. Trimming stripped 6 bases from V and 7 bases from J, with 10 bases between. The germline CDR1 and CDR2 sequences are MNHNS and SASEGT. The CDR3 length is 13 residues. CDR3 in amino acids: CASRVYGNSPLHF. CDR3 nucleotide sequence: TGTGCCAGCAGAGTTTACGGGAATTCACCCCTCCACTTT.

The chain links TRBV28 to TRBJ2-3, with D tentatively TRBD1 (5 bases). V lost 6 bases and J 2 bases, leaving 12 bases between the germline ends. The CDR3 has 14 residues. CDR1 is MDHEN, CDR2 SYDVKM, per germline. The CDR3 loop is CASSLAQDTDTQYF. CDR3 coding DNA: TGTGCCAGCAGCCTGGCACAGGACACAGATACGCAGTATTTT.